This T cell receptor (beta chain) was observed in a study of T cell repertoires in cytomegalovirus infection. Whole-study context: CMV infection together with matching HLA type was indicated by public TCR beta signatures. The study, taken as a whole, reports: HLA-C-restricted CMV clonotypes gave the most frequent clonotype in two of eight donors. CMV carriers with the relevant HLA were identified by cumulative public TCR beta family frequency.

V gave up 5 bases and J gave up 1 base, with 15 bases separating them. The CDR3 length is 16 residues. Germline CDR1 is SGHTA and CDR2 is FQGNSA. TCRdb fed the reads into MiXCR, producing one record per CDR3 protein. This table holds about 740,000 distinct CDR3 sequences, approximately 34% found once. This clonotype was recorded a few times. Its specificity is not known. The sequenced sample consisted of PBMCs. This receptor was obtained from a human donor in good health (CMV status not recorded). Some clones in this sample may be carry-over from other donors' samples. The chain has TRBV7-2 and TRBJ1-5; TRBD1 might be the D (6 bases). CDR3 nucleotides: TGTGCCAGCAGCGCCAGGACAGAGGGAAGCAATCAGCCCCAGCATTTT. This encodes CASSARTEGSNQPQHF.